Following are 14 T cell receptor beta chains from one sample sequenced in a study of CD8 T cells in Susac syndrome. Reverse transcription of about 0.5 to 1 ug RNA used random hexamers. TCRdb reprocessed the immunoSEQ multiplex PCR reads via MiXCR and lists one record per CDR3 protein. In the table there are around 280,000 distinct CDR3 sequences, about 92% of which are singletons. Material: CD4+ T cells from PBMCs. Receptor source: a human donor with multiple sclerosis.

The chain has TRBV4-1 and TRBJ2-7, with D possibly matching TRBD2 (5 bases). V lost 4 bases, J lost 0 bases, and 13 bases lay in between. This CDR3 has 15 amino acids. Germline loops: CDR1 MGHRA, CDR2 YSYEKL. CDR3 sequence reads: CASSLIAGDSYEQYF. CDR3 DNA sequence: TGCGCCAGCAGCCTCATAGCCGGGGACTCCTACGAGCAGTACTTC.

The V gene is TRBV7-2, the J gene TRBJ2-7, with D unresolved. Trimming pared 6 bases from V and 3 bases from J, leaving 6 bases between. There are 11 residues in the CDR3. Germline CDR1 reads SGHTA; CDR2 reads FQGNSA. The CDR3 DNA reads TGTGCCAGCAGGGGGAACTACGAGCAGTACTTC. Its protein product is CASRGNYEQYF.

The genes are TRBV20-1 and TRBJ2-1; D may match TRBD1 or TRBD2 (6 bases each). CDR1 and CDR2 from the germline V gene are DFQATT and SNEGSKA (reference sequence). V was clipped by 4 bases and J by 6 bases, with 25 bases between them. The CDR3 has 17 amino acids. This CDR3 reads CSANPTGLWGPSNEQFF. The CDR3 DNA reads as TGCAGTGCTAACCCCACGGGACTCTGGGGGCCTTCCAATGAGCAGTTCTTC.

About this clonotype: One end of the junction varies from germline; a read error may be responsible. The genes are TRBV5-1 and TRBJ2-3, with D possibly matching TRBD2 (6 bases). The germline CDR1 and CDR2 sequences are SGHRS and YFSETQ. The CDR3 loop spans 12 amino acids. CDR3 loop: CASSPEGDTQYF. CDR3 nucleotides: TGTGCCAGCAGCCCGGAGGGAGATACGCAGTATTTT.

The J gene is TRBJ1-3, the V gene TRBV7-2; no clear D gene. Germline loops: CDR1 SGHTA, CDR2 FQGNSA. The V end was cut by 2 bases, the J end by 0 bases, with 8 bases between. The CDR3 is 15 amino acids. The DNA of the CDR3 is TGTGCCAGCAGCTTAAAGGTCTTCTCTGGAAACACCATATATTTT. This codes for CASSLKVFSGNTIYF.

CDR3 amino acids: CASTPDRGLWNEQFF. The CDR3, as DNA: TGTGCCAGCACCCCCGACAGGGGGCTTTGGAATGAGCAGTTCTTC. The chain has TRBV6-5 and TRBJ2-1; TRBD1 matches 10 bases. The junction had 10 bases not matched to a gene; V was cut back by 7 bases and J by 7 bases. CDR3 length: 15 residues. Germline V gene sequence: CDR1 MNHEY, CDR2 SVGAGI.

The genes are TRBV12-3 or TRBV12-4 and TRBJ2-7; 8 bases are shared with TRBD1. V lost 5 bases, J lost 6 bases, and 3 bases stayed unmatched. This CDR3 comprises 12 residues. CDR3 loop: CASSRTGPEQYF. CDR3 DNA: TGTGCCAGCAGTAGGACAGGGCCCGAGCAGTACTTC.

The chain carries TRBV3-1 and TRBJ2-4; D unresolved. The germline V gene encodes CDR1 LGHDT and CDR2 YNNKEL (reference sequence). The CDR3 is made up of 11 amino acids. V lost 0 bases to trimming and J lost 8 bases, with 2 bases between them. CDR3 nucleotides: TGTGCCAGCAGCCAAGAGGACATTCAGTACTTC. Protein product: CASSQEDIQYF.

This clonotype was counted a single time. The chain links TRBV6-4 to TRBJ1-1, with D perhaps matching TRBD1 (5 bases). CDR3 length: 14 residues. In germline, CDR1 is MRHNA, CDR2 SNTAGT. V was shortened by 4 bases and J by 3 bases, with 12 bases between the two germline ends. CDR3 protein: CASSVDSGDTEAFF. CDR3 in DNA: TGTGCCAGCAGTGTTGACAGCGGGGACACTGAAGCTTTCTTT.

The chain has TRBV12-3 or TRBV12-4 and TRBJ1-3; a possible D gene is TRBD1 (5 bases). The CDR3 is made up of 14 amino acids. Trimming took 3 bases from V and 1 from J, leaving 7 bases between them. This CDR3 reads CASSFGGSGNTIYF. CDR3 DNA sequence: TGTGCCAGCAGTTTTGGGGGTTCTGGAAACACCATATATTTT.

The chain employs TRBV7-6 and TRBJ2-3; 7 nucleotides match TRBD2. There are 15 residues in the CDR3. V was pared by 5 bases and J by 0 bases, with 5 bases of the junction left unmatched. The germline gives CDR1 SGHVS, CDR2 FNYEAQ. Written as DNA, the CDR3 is TGTGCCAGCAGCATGGGACTACCGAGCACAGATACGCAGTATTTT. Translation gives CASSMGLPSTDTQYF.

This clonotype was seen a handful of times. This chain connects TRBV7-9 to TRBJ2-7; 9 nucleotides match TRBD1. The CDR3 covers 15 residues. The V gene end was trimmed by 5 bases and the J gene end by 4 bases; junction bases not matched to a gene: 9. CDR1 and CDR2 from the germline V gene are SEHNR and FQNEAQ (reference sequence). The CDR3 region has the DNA TGTGCCAGCAGCCTGGACAGGGGAACATTGTACGAGCAGTACTTC. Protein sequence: CASSLDRGTLYEQYF.

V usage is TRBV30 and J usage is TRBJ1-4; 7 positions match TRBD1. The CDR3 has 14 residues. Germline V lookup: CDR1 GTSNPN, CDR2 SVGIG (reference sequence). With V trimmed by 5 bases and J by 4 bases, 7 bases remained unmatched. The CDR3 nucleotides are TGTGCCTGGGCCTGGGACAGAGTTAATGAAAAACTGTTTTTT. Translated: CAWAWDRVNEKLFF.

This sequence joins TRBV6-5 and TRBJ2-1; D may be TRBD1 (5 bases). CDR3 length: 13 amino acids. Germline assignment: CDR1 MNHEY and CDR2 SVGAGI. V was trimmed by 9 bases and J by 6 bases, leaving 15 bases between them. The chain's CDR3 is CASSSSGSNEQFF. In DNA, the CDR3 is TGTGCCAGTTCTTCTTCAGGGTCCAATGAGCAGTTCTTC.